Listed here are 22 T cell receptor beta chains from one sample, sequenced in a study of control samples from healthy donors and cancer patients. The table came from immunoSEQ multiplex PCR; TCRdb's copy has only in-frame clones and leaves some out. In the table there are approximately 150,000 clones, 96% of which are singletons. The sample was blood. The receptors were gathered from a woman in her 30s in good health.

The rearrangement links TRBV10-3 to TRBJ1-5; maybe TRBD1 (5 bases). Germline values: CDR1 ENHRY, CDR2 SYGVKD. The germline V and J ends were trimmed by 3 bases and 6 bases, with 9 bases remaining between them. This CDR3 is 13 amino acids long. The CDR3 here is CAISDGGSQPQHF. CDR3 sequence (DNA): TGTGCCATCAGTGATGGGGGATCTCAGCCCCAGCATTTT.

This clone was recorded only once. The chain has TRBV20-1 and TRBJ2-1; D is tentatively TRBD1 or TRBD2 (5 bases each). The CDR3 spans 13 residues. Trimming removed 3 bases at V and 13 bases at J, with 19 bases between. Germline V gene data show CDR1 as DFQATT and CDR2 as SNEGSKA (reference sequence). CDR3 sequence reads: CSASSFGAMVQFF. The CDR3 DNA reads TGCAGTGCTAGTAGTTTCGGGGCAATGGTACAGTTCTTC.

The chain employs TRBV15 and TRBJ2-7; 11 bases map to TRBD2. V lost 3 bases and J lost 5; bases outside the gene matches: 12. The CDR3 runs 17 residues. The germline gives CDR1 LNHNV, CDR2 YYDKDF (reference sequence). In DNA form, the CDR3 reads TGTGCCACCAGCAGGACTACGGGCACTAGCGGGAGAAACGAGCAGTACTTC. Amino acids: CATSRTTGTSGRNEQYF. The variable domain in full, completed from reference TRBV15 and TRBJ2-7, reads DAMVIQNPRYQVTQFGKPVTLSCSQTLNHNVMYWYQQKSSQAPKLLFHYYDKDFNNEADTPDNFQSRRPNTSFCFLDIRSPGLGDTAMYLCATSRTTGTSGRNEQYFGPGTRLTVT.

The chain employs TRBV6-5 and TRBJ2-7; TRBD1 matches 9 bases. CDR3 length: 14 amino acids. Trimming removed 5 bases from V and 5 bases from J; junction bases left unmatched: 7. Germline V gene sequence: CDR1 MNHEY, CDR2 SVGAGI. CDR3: CASSKWTGAHEQYF. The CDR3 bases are TGTGCCAGCAGTAAGTGGACAGGGGCCCACGAGCAGTACTTC.

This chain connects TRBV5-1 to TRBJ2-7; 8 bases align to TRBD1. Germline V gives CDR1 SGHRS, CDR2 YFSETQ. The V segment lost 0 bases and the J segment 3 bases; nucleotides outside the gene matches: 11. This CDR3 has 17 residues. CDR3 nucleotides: TGCGCCAGCAGCTTGGCGACCCGACAGGGGTGGTTCTACGAGCAGTACTTC. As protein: CASSLATRQGWFYEQYF.

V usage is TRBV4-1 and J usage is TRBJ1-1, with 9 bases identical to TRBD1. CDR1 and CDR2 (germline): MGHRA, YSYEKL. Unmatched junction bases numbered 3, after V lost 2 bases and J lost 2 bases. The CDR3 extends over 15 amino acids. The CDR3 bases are TGCGCCAGCAGCCAACAACAGGGGGCAAACACTGAAGCTTTCTTT. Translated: CASSQQQGANTEAFF.

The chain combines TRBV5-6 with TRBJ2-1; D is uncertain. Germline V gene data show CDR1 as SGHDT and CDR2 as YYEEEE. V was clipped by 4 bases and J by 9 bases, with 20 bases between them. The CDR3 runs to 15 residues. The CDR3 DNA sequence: TGTGCCAGCAGCCGCACCCTCATAAGTAATCTTGAGCAGTTCTTC. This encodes CASSRTLISNLEQFF.

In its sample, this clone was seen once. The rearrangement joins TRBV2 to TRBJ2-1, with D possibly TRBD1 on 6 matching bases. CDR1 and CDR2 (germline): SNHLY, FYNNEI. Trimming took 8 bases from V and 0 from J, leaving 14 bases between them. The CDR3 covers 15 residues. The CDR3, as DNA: TGTGCCAGCTCTCCCGGGACATACTCCTACAATGAGCAGTTCTTC. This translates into CASSPGTYSYNEQFF.

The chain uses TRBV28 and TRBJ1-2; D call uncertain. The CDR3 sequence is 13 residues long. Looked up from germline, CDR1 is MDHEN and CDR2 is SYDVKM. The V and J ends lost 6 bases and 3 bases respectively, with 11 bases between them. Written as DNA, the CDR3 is TGTGCCAGCAGGACCCGTGAGGACTATGGCTACACCTTC. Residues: CASRTREDYGYTF.

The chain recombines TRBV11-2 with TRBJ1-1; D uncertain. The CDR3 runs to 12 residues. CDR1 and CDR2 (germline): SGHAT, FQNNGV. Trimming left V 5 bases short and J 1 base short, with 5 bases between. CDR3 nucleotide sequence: TGTGCCAGCAGCAGCTGGAACACTGAAGCTTTCTTT. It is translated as CASSSWNTEAFF.

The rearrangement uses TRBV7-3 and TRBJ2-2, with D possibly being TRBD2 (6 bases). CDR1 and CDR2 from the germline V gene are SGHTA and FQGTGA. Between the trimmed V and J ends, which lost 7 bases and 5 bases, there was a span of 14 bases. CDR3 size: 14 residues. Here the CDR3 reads CASTPESGTGELFF. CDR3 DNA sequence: TGTGCCAGCACCCCGGAGAGCGGGACCGGGGAGCTGTTTTTT.

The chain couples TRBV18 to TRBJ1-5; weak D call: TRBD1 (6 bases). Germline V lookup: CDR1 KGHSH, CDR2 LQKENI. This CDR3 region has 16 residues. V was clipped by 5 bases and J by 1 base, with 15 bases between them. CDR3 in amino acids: CASSAEGGGSNQPQHF. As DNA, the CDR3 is TGTGCCAGCTCAGCAGAGGGAGGGGGAAGCAATCAGCCCCAGCATTTT.

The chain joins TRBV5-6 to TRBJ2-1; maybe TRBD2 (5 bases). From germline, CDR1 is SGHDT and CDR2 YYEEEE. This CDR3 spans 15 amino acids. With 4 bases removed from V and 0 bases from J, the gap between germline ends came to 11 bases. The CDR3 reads CASSPGFSSYNEQFF. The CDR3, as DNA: TGTGCCAGCAGCCCGGGGTTCAGCTCCTACAATGAGCAGTTCTTC.

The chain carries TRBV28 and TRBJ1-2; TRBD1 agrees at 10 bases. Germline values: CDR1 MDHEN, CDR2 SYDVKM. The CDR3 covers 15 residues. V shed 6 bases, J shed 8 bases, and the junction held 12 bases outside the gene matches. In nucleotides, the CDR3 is TGTGCCAGCAGCCTCGGACAGGGGGGACTACGAGGCTACACCTTC. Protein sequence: CASSLGQGGLRGYTF.

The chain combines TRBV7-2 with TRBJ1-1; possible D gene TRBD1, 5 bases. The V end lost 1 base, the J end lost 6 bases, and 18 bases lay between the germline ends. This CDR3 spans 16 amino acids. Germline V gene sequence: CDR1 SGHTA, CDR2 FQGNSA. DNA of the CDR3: TGTGCCAGCAGCTTAGGAGGGGCAATTCGGGCGTCTGAAGCTTTCTTT. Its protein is CASSLGGAIRASEAFF.

The CDR3 coding sequence is TGCGCCAGCAGCTTGGCAGGGGGATCGGACTATGGCTACACCTTC. Its translation is CASSLAGGSDYGYTF. The chain has TRBV5-1 and TRBJ1-2, with 7 bases matching TRBD1. The CDR3 extends over 15 amino acids. Germline loops: CDR1 SGHRS, CDR2 YFSETQ. Trimming took 0 bases from V and 3 from J; bases not matched to a gene: 5. The complete variable domain, with remaining parts taken from reference TRBV5-1 and TRBJ1-2, reads KAGVTQTPRYLIKTRGQQVTLSCSPISGHRSVSWYQQTPGQGLQFLFEYFSETQRNKGNFPGRFSGRQFSNSRSEMNVSTLELGDSALYLCASSLAGGSDYGYTFGSGTRLTVV.

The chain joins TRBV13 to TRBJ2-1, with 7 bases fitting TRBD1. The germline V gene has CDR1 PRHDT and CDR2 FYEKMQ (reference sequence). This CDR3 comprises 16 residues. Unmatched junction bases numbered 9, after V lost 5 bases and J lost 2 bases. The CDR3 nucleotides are TGTGCCAGCAGCGCCAACAGGGGAAATACCTACAATGAGCAGTTCTTC. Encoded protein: CASSANRGNTYNEQFF.

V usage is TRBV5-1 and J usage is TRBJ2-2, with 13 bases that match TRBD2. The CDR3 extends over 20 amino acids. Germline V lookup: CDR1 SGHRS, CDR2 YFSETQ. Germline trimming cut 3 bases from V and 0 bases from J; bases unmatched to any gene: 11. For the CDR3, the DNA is TGCGCCAGCAGCTGGGGAAGACTAGCGGGGGGACCTACGAACACCGGGGAGCTGTTTTTT. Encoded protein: CASSWGRLAGGPTNTGELFF.

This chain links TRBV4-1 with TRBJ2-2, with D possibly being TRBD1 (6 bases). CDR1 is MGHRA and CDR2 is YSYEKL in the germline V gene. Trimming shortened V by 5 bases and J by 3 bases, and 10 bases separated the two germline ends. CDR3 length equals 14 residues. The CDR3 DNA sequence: TGCGCCAGCAGCAGGGGGTTTGACACCGGGGAGCTGTTTTTT. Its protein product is CASSRGFDTGELFF.

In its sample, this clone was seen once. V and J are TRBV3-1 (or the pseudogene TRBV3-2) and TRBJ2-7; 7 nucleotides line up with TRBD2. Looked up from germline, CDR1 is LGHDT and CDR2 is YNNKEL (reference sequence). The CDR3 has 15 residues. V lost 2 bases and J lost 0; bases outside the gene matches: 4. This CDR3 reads CASSQIGGSSYEQYF. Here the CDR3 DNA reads TGTGCCAGCAGCCAAATCGGCGGGAGCTCCTACGAGCAGTACTTC.

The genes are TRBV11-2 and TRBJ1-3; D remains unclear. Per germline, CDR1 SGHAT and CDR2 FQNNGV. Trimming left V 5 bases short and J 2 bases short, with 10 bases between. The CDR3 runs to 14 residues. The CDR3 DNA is TGTGCCAGCAGCACTTCCCTGGCTGGAAACACCATATATTTT. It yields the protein CASSTSLAGNTIYF.

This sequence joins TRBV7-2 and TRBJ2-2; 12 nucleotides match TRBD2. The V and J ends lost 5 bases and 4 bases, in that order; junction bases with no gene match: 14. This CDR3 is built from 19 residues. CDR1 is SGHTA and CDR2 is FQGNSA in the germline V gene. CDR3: CASSRRGLAGGPGTGELFF. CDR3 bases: TGTGCCAGCAGCCGTCGGGGGCTAGCGGGAGGGCCGGGCACCGGGGAGCTGTTTTTT.